This T cell receptor beta chain was identified during a study of blood T cell repertoires in COVID-19. Study-level information: Collection of acute and convalescent COVID-19 samples took place in the United States, Italy and Spain.

With 6 bases clipped from V and 6 bases from J, the junction kept 8 bases outside the gene matches. Looked up from germline, CDR1 is MNHEY and CDR2 is SVGAGI. The length of the CDR3 is 13 residues. How the authors handled the data: Estimates of nucleated cell counts were drawn from the amplification of reference gene primers. Profiled with immunoSEQ multiplex PCR; TCRdb holds only in-frame clones, not every one. That table gives V, J and clone size, and the DNA gave D and trimming. Of 140,000 to 150,000 clones in the sample, around nine tenths are singletons; the top ten hold less than 10%. This clone was picked up one time.

J is TRBJ2-7 and V is TRBV6-5; 7 nucleotides align to TRBD1. This clonotype was obtained from a woman between 50 and 59 years old with active or convalescent COVID-19. Sequences were obtained from peripheral blood. CDR3 sequence (DNA): TGTGCCAGCAGGGGACAGAGTTGGTTCGAGCAGTACTTC. Translating gives CASRGQSWFEQYF.